This passage covers 25 T cell receptor beta chains from one sample sequenced in a study of identical twins. TCRdb re-called the 5' RACE reads through MiXCR, storing one row per CDR3 protein. This sample yields around 530,000 distinct CDR3 sequences, of which roughly 15% are seen a single time; nearly 0.45% belongs to the top ten. This same sample was also part of a study on yellow fever vaccine responses in identical twins.

Sequences were obtained from CD4+ T cells sorted from blood. Receptors originate from a woman younger than 30 in good health.

This clonotype appeared a few times. This chain joins TRBV27 and TRBJ2-7; maybe TRBD2 (6 bases). Germline CDR1 is MNHEY and CDR2 is SMNVEV (reference sequence). The length of the CDR3 is 15 residues. The ends were cut back, 5 bases at V and 2 bases at J, with 16 bases in the middle. The CDR3 reads CASSLTHGEAYEQYF. The DNA for the CDR3 is TGTGCCAGCAGTCTGACCCACGGGGAGGCCTACGAGCAGTACTTC.

The chain uses TRBV12-3 or TRBV12-4 and TRBJ2-1, with 7 bases matching TRBD2. The length of the CDR3 is 13 residues. With V trimmed by 3 bases and J by 12 bases, 8 bases remained unmatched. CDR3 region: CASSFSQGGAQFF. The DNA for the CDR3 is TGTGCCAGCAGTTTTAGCCAGGGAGGGGCGCAGTTCTTC.

V and J are TRBV5-1 and TRBJ2-1, with TRBD2 matching over 10 bases. Trimming at V came to 3 bases and at J to 4 bases, leaving 16 bases not matched to a gene. Germline V gene sequence: CDR1 SGHRS, CDR2 YFSETQ. The CDR3 contains 19 residues. CDR3 bases: TGCGCCAGCAGCTCGGGACTAGCGAGGACCTTTGACGCTTACAATGAGCAGTTCTTC. This translates into CASSSGLARTFDAYNEQFF.

This chain links TRBV5-1 with TRBJ2-1; possible D gene TRBD2, 6 bases. This CDR3 region has 13 residues. Looked up from germline, CDR1 is SGHRS and CDR2 is YFSETQ. The V and J ends lost 5 bases and 7 bases respectively, with 13 bases between them. The CDR3 sequence: CASSPPRENEQFF. In nucleotides, the CDR3 is TGCGCCAGCAGTCCCCCCCGGGAGAATGAGCAGTTCTTC. The whole variable domain, remainder taken from reference TRBV5-1 and TRBJ2-1, is KAGVTQTPRYLIKTRGQQVTLSCSPISGHRSVSWYQQTPGQGLQFLFEYFSETQRNKGNFPGRFSGRQFSNSRSEMNVSTLELGDSALYLCASSPPRENEQFFGPGTRLTVL.

The chain couples TRBV12-3 or TRBV12-4 to TRBJ1-6; D not certain. Trimming cost V 7 bases and J 1 base, with 14 bases left between them. The CDR3 has 16 amino acids. For the CDR3, the DNA is TGTGCCAGCACCACCGGGGATTGGTCCTATAATTCACCCCTCCACTTT. Its protein is CASTTGDWSYNSPLHF.

The V call is TRBV5-5, the J call TRBJ1-4; 7 positions agree with TRBD1. This CDR3 has 15 residues. Germline V CDR1 and CDR2: SGHKS, YYEKEE (reference sequence). V shed 1 base, J shed 4 bases, and the junction held 4 bases outside the gene matches. The CDR3, as DNA: TGTGCCAGCAGCTTGACAGGGGTTTTTAATGAAAAACTGTTTTTT. This gives the protein CASSLTGVFNEKLFF.

J is TRBJ2-1 and V is TRBV4-2; D remains ambiguous. Germline V gives CDR1 LGHNA, CDR2 YNFKEQ. This CDR3 spans 13 amino acids. V gave up 0 bases and J gave up 8 bases, with 8 bases separating them. CDR3 amino acids: CASSQDRMDEQFF. The DNA of the CDR3 is TGTGCCAGCAGCCAAGATCGTATGGATGAGCAGTTCTTC.

Ten or more counts support this clonotype. The J gene is TRBJ2-2, the V gene TRBV12-3 or TRBV12-4; no clear D. The CDR3 is made up of 11 amino acids. The ends were cut back, 6 bases at V and 3 bases at J, with 2 bases in the middle. The DNA for the CDR3 is TGTGCCAGCAGATACACCGGGGAGCTGTTTTTT. Its protein is CASRYTGELFF.

This clonotype occurred a few times. CDR3 sequence (DNA): TGCAGTGCTAGCGTTTTTTCGGGTTATGGCTACACCTTC. Translating it yields CSASVFSGYGYTF. The chain carries TRBV20-1 and TRBJ1-2; unclear D gene. Trimming took 3 bases from V and 5 from J, leaving 13 bases between them. CDR3 length: 13 residues. The germline V gene encodes CDR1 DFQATT and CDR2 SNEGSKA (reference sequence).

The J gene is TRBJ2-7, the V gene TRBV18, with D hard to call. Deletions cut 2 bases from V and 3 bases from J, with 8 bases between. CDR1 and CDR2 (germline): KGHSH, LQKENI. The CDR3 is 13 amino acids. CDR3 nucleotide sequence: TGTGCCAGCTCACCAGGAGTGGGCTACGAGCAGTACGTC. Protein: CASSPGVGYEQYV.

This clonotype was observed at least ten times. The J gene is TRBJ2-3, the V gene TRBV7-2, with unresolved D. The CDR3 loop spans 14 amino acids. Germline-derived CDR1 and CDR2 are SGHTA and FQGNSA. The V gene lost 1 base and the J gene lost 4 bases, with 9 bases spanning the gap. CDR3 sequence: CASSLEWSPDTQYF. CDR3 sequence (DNA): TGTGCCAGCAGCTTAGAGTGGTCGCCAGATACGCAGTATTTT.

This sequence joins TRBV2 and TRBJ2-7; TRBD2 matches at 12 bases. Looked up from germline, CDR1 is SNHLY and CDR2 is FYNNEI. Losses at the gene ends were 7 bases for V and 4 bases for J; bases not matched to a gene: 8. The CDR3 length is 15 residues. CDR3 bases: TGTGCCAGCATGCCTCAAGGACTAGCGGGGTACGAGCAGTACTTC. Amino acid sequence: CASMPQGLAGYEQYF.

Only a few counts were recorded for this clonotype. The chain links TRBV10-3 to TRBJ1-5; D remains ambiguous. Trimming took 0 bases from V and 4 from J, leaving 7 bases between them. The CDR3 runs 14 residues. Germline loops: CDR1 ENHRY, CDR2 SYGVKD. The CDR3 here is CAISESDRNQPQHF. CDR3 coding DNA: TGTGCCATCAGTGAGTCCGATAGGAATCAGCCCCAGCATTTT.

The V call is TRBV7-9, the J call TRBJ2-7; a possible D gene is TRBD1 (7 bases). From germline, CDR1 is SEHNR and CDR2 FQNEAQ (reference sequence). The length of the CDR3 is 14 residues. V lost 5 bases to trimming and J lost 0 bases, with 11 bases between them. The CDR3 coding sequence is TGTGCCAGCAGCGGCCAGGGGGGCTCCTACGAGCAGTACGTC. The encoded protein is CASSGQGGSYEQYV.

The CDR3 is CASSPYSGSGANVLTF. CDR3 in DNA: TGTGCCAGCAGCCCTTATAGTGGCTCTGGGGCCAACGTCCTGACTTTC. The chain joins TRBV12-3 or TRBV12-4 to TRBJ2-6; D is undetermined. Trimming took off 6 bases at V and 0 bases at J, with 12 bases between the two ends. The CDR3 loop spans 16 amino acids.

This clonotype has more than one count but fewer than ten. The rearrangement links TRBV7-9 to TRBJ1-1; D gene ambiguous. The CDR3 is made up of 11 amino acids. In germline, CDR1 is SEHNR, CDR2 FQNEAQ (reference sequence). V was trimmed by 5 bases and J by 7 bases, leaving 8 bases between them. This CDR3 is CASSRIDEAFF. Written as DNA, the CDR3 is TGTGCCAGCAGCCGGATCGATGAAGCTTTCTTT.

This clonotype was detected a few times. The rearrangement links TRBV3-1 to TRBJ2-5, with 8 positions matching TRBD2. Losses at the gene ends were 6 bases for V and 5 bases for J; bases not matched to a gene: 8. Germline V gene data show CDR1 as LGHDT and CDR2 as YNNKEL (reference sequence). The CDR3 totals 14 residues. The CDR3, as DNA: TGTGCCAGCAGGTTCAGTAGCGGGGTTGAGACCCAGTACTTC. Protein: CASRFSSGVETQYF.

V gene TRBV6-1 combines with J gene TRBJ2-1; no firm D call. Trimming pared 6 bases from V and 3 bases from J, leaving 9 bases between. This CDR3 region has 13 residues. CDR1 is MNHNS and CDR2 is SASEGT in the germline V gene. CDR3 sequence reads: CASRPQLYNEQFF. DNA of the CDR3: TGTGCCAGCAGACCCCAGCTCTACAATGAGCAGTTCTTC.

V gene TRBV12-3 or TRBV12-4 combines with J gene TRBJ1-2; no definite D call. V was shortened by 9 bases and J by 8 bases, with 13 bases between the two germline ends. The CDR3 has 11 residues. The CDR3 protein is CASYSPGGYTF. The CDR3 DNA follows: TGTGCCAGTTACAGCCCGGGGGGCTACACCTTC.

This chain connects TRBV14 to TRBJ1-5, with D uncertain. Trimming shortened V by 1 base and J by 5 bases, and 6 bases separated the two germline ends. CDR1 and CDR2 (germline): SGHDN, FVKESK. The CDR3 is made up of 13 amino acids. CDR3 nucleotides: TGTGCCAGCAGCCAAGGGCTAGATCAGCCCCAGCATTTT. This codes for CASSQGLDQPQHF.

This chain links TRBV6-5 with TRBJ2-3; 8 bases match TRBD2. This CDR3 comprises 16 residues. Germline V gives CDR1 MNHEY, CDR2 SVGAGI. The V and J ends lost 2 bases and 0 bases, in that order; junction bases with no gene match: 4. CDR3 in DNA: TGTGCCAGCAGTTACCCCGGACTAGCTAGCACAGATACGCAGTATTTT. It specifies CASSYPGLASTDTQYF.

A few counts support this clonotype. The J gene is TRBJ1-3, the V gene TRBV15, with D perhaps TRBD1 (6 bases). Germline V CDR1 and CDR2: LNHNV, YYDKDF (reference sequence). The CDR3 totals 15 residues. Between the trimmed V and J ends, which lost 0 bases and 3 bases, there was a span of 9 bases. CDR3 protein: CATSRDRTVGNTIYF. The CDR3 DNA sequence: TGTGCCACCAGCAGAGATCGGACAGTTGGAAACACCATATATTTT. Variable domain in full (rest from reference TRBV15 and TRBJ1-3): DAMVIQNPRYQVTQFGKPVTLSCSQTLNHNVMYWYQQKSSQAPKLLFHYYDKDFNNEADTPDNFQSRRPNTSFCFLDIRSPGLGDTAMYLCATSRDRTVGNTIYFGEGSWLTVV.

J is TRBJ2-5 and V is TRBV19, with D tentatively TRBD1 (6 bases). Germline CDR1 is LNHDA and CDR2 is SQIVND (reference sequence). The germline V and J ends were trimmed by 4 bases and 5 bases, with 20 bases remaining between them. CDR3 length: 16 amino acids. This CDR3 is CASSNPRDTQLETQYF. CDR3 sequence (DNA): TGTGCCAGTAGTAACCCCCGGGACACCCAACTGGAGACCCAGTACTTC.

The rearrangement links TRBV28 to TRBJ2-3, with a tentative D call TRBD2 (5 bases). The CDR3 extends over 16 amino acids. V shed 6 bases and J shed 5 bases, with 21 bases lying between them. Germline V gene sequence: CDR1 MDHEN, CDR2 SYDVKM. CDR3 loop: CASSPHPGTRGDTQYF. CDR3 in DNA: TGTGCCAGCAGCCCTCATCCGGGAACCCGGGGAGATACGCAGTATTTT.

This clonotype was seen a few times. The chain couples TRBV12-3 or TRBV12-4 to TRBJ1-1; unclear D gene. The CDR3 sequence is 13 residues long. The germline V and J ends were trimmed by 8 bases and 1 base, with 11 bases remaining between them. CDR3 sequence: CASLRGWNTEAFF. In DNA, the CDR3 is TGTGCCAGCTTAAGAGGGTGGAACACTGAAGCTTTCTTT.